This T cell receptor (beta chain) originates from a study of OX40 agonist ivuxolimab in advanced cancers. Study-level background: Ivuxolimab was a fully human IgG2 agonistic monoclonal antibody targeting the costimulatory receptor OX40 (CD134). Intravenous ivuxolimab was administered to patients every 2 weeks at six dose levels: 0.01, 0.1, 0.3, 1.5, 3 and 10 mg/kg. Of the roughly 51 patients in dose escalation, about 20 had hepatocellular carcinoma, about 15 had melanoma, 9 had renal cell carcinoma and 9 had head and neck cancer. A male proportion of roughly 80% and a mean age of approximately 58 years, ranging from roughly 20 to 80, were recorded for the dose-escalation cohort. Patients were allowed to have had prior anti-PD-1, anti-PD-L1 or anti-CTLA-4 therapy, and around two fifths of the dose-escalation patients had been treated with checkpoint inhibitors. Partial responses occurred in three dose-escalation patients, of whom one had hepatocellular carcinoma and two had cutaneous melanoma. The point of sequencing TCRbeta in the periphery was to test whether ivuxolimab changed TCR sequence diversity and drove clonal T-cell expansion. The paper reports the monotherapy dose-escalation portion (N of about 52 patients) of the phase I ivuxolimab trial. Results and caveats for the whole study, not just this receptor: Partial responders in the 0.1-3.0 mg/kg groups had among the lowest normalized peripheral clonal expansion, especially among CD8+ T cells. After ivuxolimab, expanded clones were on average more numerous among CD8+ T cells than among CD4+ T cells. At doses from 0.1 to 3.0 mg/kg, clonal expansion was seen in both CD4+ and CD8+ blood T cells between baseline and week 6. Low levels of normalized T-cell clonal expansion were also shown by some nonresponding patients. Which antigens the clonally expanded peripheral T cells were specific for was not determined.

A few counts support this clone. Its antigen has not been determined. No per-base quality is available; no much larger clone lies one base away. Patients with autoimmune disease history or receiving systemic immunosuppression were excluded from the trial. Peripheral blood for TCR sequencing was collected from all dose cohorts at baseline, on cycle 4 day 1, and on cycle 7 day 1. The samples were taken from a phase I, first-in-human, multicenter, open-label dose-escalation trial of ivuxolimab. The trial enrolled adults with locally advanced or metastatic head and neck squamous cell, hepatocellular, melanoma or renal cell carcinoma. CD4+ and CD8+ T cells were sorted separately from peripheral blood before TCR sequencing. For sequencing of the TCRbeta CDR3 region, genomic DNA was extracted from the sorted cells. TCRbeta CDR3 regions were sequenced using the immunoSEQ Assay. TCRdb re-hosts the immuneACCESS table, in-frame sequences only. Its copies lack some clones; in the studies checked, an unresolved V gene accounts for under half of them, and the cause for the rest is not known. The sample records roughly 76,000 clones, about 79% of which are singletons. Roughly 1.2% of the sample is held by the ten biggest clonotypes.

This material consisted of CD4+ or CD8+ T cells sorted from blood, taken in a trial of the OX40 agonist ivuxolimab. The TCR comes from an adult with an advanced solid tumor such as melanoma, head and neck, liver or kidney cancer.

Here is the DNA: TGTGCCAGCATCGAAAGGGGGTTGACAGATACGCAGTATTTT. It encodes CASIERGLTDTQYF. The rearrangement joined TRBV2 to TRBJ2-3, with TRBD1 tentatively as D gene (6 bases match). Per the germline V gene, SNHLY is the CDR1 and FYNNEI is the CDR2. The CDR3 starts with the cysteine, ends with the phenylalanine, and has 14 residues. CDR3 DNA only is kept here, 42 bases in frame from base 1. V loses 7 bases of germline sequence and J loses 3 bases, and the interval between the two ends is 14 bases. The full variable domain, completed from the reference TRBV2 and TRBJ2-3 proteins outside the CDR3, reads EPEVTQTPSHQVTQMGQEVILRCVPISNHLYFYWYRQILGQKVEFLVSFYNNEISEKSEIFDDQFSVERPDGSNFTLKIRSTKLEDSAMYFCASIERGLTDTQYFGPGTRLTVL.